What follows are 6 T cell receptor beta chains derived from one specimen sequenced in a study of blood T cells in healthy people across ages. Using a J-beta primer mix together with a sample-barcoded 5' primer, a second PCR was run for roughly 6 to 11 cycles. MiXCR was run by TCRdb on the 5' RACE reads, yielding one entry per CDR3 protein. Of approximately 940,000 distinct CDR3 sequences detected, around 46% appear once; the ten largest clones hold around an eighth. Sample: blood. The receptors were gathered from a man aged 25 to 40 in good health.

The V gene is TRBV3-1, the J gene TRBJ1-5; maybe TRBD1 (5 bases). Germline values: CDR1 LGHDT, CDR2 YNNKEL (reference sequence). V lost 11 bases to trimming and J lost 1 base, with 12 bases between them. The CDR3 sequence is 13 residues long. CDR3 DNA sequence: TGTGCCGCAGCACGGGGCAGCAATCAGCCCCAGCATTTT. Translating it yields CAAARGSNQPQHF.

This clonotype occurred a few times. The chain employs TRBV10-3 and TRBJ2-7; D is unclear. The length of the CDR3 is 17 residues. Trimming cost V 0 bases and J 2 bases, with 17 bases left between them. Per the germline V gene, CDR1 is ENHRY and CDR2 is SYGVKD. The CDR3 loop is CAISESEEPRDAYEQYF. DNA for the CDR3: TGTGCCATCAGTGAGTCTGAAGAGCCCCGAGACGCCTACGAGCAGTACTTC.

The chain carries TRBV7-2 and TRBJ2-7; D gene unclear. The last part of the DNA fits TRBJ2-4 better; the J call may be wrong. Germline loops: CDR1 SGHTA, CDR2 FQGNSA. The CDR3 spans 16 residues. CDR3 amino acids: CASSSSLGFGKNIQYF. CDR3 DNA: TGTGCCAGCAGCTCCTCTTTGGGGTTTGGCAAAAACATTCAGTACTTC.

This clonotype has a handful of counts. The chain couples TRBV29-1 to TRBJ1-1, with D hard to call. This CDR3 spans 13 amino acids. CDR1 SQVTM and CDR2 ANQGSEA come from the germline V gene. Deletions cut 8 bases from V and 0 bases from J, with 13 bases between. The CDR3 spells CSFFGNVNTEAFF. The CDR3 DNA is TGCAGCTTCTTCGGGAATGTGAACACTGAAGCTTTCTTT.

V gene TRBV6-6 combines with J gene TRBJ2-1; 9 nucleotides align to TRBD2. This CDR3 is 17 amino acids long. J lost 6 bases, V lost 5 bases, and 14 bases had no gene match. The germline V gene has CDR1 MNHNY and CDR2 SVGAGI (reference sequence). CDR3 DNA: TGTGCCAGCAGTCTAGAGCGGGGGGTTATCAATAGCAATGAGCAGTTCTTC. Encoded protein: CASSLERGVINSNEQFF.

This sequence joins TRBV6-6 and TRBJ2-1, with 14 bases lining up with TRBD2. With 6 bases clipped from V and 7 bases from J, the junction kept 11 bases outside the gene matches. There are 17 residues in the CDR3. The germline gives CDR1 MNHNY, CDR2 SVGAGI (reference sequence). The CDR3 nucleotides are TGTGCCAGCAGCCGATCGGGACTAGCGGGGGCGATAAATGAGCAGTTCTTC. This sequence encodes CASSRSGLAGAINEQFF.